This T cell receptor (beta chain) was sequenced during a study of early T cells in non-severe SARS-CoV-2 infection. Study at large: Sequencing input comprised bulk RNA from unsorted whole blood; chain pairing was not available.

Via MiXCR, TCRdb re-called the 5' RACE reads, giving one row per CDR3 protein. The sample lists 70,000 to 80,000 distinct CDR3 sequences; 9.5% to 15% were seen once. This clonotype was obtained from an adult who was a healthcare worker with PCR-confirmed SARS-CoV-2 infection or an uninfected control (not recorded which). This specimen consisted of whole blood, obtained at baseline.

CDR3 sequence: CASSLLQVESYEQYF. The CDR3 DNA reads TGTGCCAGCAGCTTGTTACAGGTTGAGTCCTACGAGCAGTACTTC. This sequence joins TRBV7-9 and TRBJ2-7, with TRBD1 as a possible D gene (5 bases). Trimming shortened V by 3 bases and J by 1 base, and 13 bases separated the two germline ends. This CDR3 comprises 15 residues. Germline CDR1 SEHNR, CDR2 FQNEAQ (reference sequence).